This TCR beta chain appears in the sequencing data of a study of naive and memory T cell subsets. Regarding the study as a whole: TCR abundance followed a power law differing between naive and memory subsets. Naive and memory repertoire findings lacked a ground truth for validation.

Alpha and beta libraries were amplified separately from the second PCR onward. Cells stained for CD3, CD4, CD8, CD45RA, CD27 and viability were sorted into four CD45RA/CD27 subsets. The beta constant-region primer was an equimolar mix of two oligonucleotides covering TRBC1 and TRBC2. TCRdb fed the UMI-ligation and nested PCR reads into MiXCR, producing one record per CDR3 protein. This repertoire shows tens of thousands of distinct CDR3 sequences, about 12% found once; its top ten account for approximately 0.84%. This clonotype has just a few counts. No antigen is known for it. The sequenced material came from central memory CD4+ T cells from blood. This clonotype was sampled from a human donor in good health.

In DNA form, the CDR3 reads TGCGCCAGCAGCCCGGAACTAGCGAGCTCCTACAATGAGCAGTTCTTC. This sequence encodes CASSPELASSYNEQFF. The chain combines TRBV4-1 with TRBJ2-1; 7 bases map to TRBD2. V lost 4 bases, J lost 0 bases, and 6 bases stayed unmatched. Germline V gene lookup returns CDR1 MGHRA and CDR2 YSYEKL. The CDR3 totals 16 residues.